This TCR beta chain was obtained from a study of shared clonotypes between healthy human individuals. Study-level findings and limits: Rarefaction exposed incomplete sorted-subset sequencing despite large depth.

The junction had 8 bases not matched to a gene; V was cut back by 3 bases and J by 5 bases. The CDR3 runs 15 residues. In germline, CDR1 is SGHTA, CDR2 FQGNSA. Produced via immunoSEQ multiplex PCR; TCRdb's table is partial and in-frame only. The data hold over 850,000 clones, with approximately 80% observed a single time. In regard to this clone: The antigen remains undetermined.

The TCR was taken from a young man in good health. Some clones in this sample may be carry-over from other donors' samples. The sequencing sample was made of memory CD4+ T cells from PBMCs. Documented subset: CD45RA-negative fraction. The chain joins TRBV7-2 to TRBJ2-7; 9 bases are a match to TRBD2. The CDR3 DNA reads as TGTGCCAGCAGCTTGTCCGGGACTAGCCAGAACGAGCAGTACTTC. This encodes CASSLSGTSQNEQYF. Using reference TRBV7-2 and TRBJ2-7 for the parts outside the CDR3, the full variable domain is GAGVSQSPSNKVTEKGKDVELRCDPISGHTALYWYRQSLGQGLEFLIYFQGNSAPDKSGLPSDRFSAERTGGSVSTLTIQRTQQEDSAVYLCASSLSGTSQNEQYFGPGTRLTVT.